This T cell receptor beta chain was sequenced for a study of cytomegalovirus exposure and HLA in healthy donors (TCRdb year 2017). A note on the overall study: An earlier analysis of some 620 of the donors reported 276 Gb of sequence data and 95 million to 120 million unique TCR beta sequences obtained from about 180 million T cells. Roughly 300 gigabases of sequencing data and approximately 93 million unique TCR sequences were included in an early release covering around 600 HLA-typed donors. The genetic ancestry cluster associated with self-reported Caucasian donors included 81% of the roughly 400 genotyped donors. The study aimed to test whether cataloging public T cell receptors could reveal signatures of past pathogen exposure. The study used immunosequencing to profile the T cell repertoires of 666 subjects and linked those repertoires to cytomegalovirus serostatus. Along with the approximately 620-subject first cohort, a separate validation cohort of over 90 different subjects was used. The study combined high-throughput TCR immunosequencing, statistical association of individual TCRs with disease status, and machine learning to predict cytomegalovirus infection status. In a later analysis, previously published TCR beta repertoires from 666 donors were re-analyzed and high-resolution HLA genotyping was added so that TCR occurrence patterns could be studied. Rather than using new phenotypic data, the later analysis identified candidate immune exposures from TCR beta sequences and from how often those sequences occurred across donors. To decide whether each TCR beta V gene segment behaved as functional or pseudogenic, an earlier analysis of some 600 of the donors relied on high-throughput TCR beta sequencing. Donor age, sex, ethnicity and CMV serostatus were compiled together with the repertoire data. In a later genetic analysis, genome-wide SNP genotypes for about 55% of the roughly 670 donors were used, and that subset was treated as a discovery cohort. All discovery cohort repertoires had been generated using a single sequencing platform. Both class I and class II loci were covered by HLA typing, at four-digit resolution. Typing coverage differed by locus: A, B, C, DRB1 and DQB1 were typed in about 620-630 donors, DQA1 in 500 to 550, DPA1 in around 610, and DPB1 in just under 490. Because of strong linkage in the cohort, roughly 5 DR-DQ haplotypes were treated as single units for association and clustering. Among some 400 genotyped donors of the cohort, an average of 235,054 unique TCR beta nucleotide sequences were sequenced per donor, roughly a sixth of them non-productive.

V drops 5 bases and J drops 2 bases, leaving 7 bases in between. The CDR3 holds 12 amino acids from the cysteine to the phenylalanine. The sequence is cut down to CDR3 DNA, 36 bases in frame from base 1. The germline V gene (reference sequence) supplies CDR1 SEHNR and CDR2 FQNEAQ. The cohort comprised some 730 healthy bone marrow donors. Cohort members were all nominally healthy when sampled, although unrecorded immune exposures were likely present. The donor was CMV seropositive and was included in the group of almost 300 seropositive cohort members. A peripheral blood sample was provided by each donor, and peripheral blood mononuclear cells were used for TCR beta sequencing. Genomic DNA was extracted from the blood cell samples with the Qiagen DNeasy Blood Extraction Kit. Broader findings and caveats from the paper: This cohort had only TCR beta chains sequenced, and the lack of alpha or paired-chain data limited which features could be detected. A later analysis found that TCR association rates varied across HLA loci, with DRB1 alleles showing the most associated TCRs and HLA-C alleles the fewest. Immune exposure information for the cohort was limited to CMV serostatus. When HLA alleles, especially DR and DQ, strongly co-occurred, attributing TCR associations to individual alleles was difficult. Linkage disequilibrium might explain the correlated functional status among segregating V segments, but an unknown experimental factor could not be excluded. A later analysis associated about 17,000 TCR beta sequences with specific HLA alleles at a false discovery rate of 0.05. A total of fewer than 200 TCR beta chains were listed by the study as associated with cytomegalovirus. A group of highly shared sequence variants was considered likely to be a technical artifact of the sequencing pipeline. Most CMV-associated TCR beta chains appeared to be HLA-restricted in a later analysis, and the HLA associations seemed to be driven largely by CMV exposure. In a later analysis, HLA-associated TCR beta chains showed more clonal expansion and lower generation probabilities than non-associated chains that were equally common. Some IMGT-functional V segments, including TRBV6-2 and TRBV6-3, could not be distinguished by the 87-base-pair reads and were therefore excluded. A later analysis reported that several top co-occurrence clusters appeared linked to parvovirus B19, influenza, CMV and Epstein-Barr virus. In a later genetic analysis, fewer N-insertions in productive TCRs were reported among donors in an Asian-associated ancestry cluster than the roughly 700-donor mean. A further reported finding was that TCR beta sequences accurately predicted the HLA-A and HLA-B alleles for most subjects in the first cohort. The authors suggested that the approach could potentially be generalized to other disease states and immunological phenotypes. A later genetic analysis associated a missense DCLRE1C variant with V-gene and J-gene trimming of TCR beta chains, and an independent cohort replicated the association. Across donors, most TCR sequences were observed very rarely, whereas some public TCRs were present in many individuals. Sequencing depth was assumed to be roughly uniform across donors in the presence/absence analyses, though that assumption may not hold. Because counts were too low, fewer than 20 rarely observed V segments, including chromosome 9 orphons, were excluded from the earlier analysis of 587 of the donors. HLA typing was unavailable for some donors at each locus, so association tests used only the typed subset. A few of the identified cytomegalovirus-associated TCR beta chains were confirmed in vitro to be specific for cytomegalovirus antigens. In both the original and validation cohorts, the classifier was reported to diagnose cytomegalovirus status with high specificity and sensitivity. Broadly in line with IMGT annotations, most TCR beta V segments showed up in productive rearrangements about 87% or about 30% of the time in an earlier analysis of around 550 of the donors.

The library was prepared using the immunoSEQ multiplex PCR assay. A mixture of 60 forward primers for TCR Vbeta segments and 13 reverse primers for TCR Jbeta segments was used in the multiplex PCR. The CDR3 region of rearranged TCR beta genes was amplified from genomic DNA by a multiplex PCR assay. The Illumina HiSeq System was used to sequence the amplified TCR beta libraries as 87-base-pair reads. As for the authors' bioinformatics: A later analysis counted approximately 76 million unique TCR beta chains across the 666 repertoires, and 10 million to 11 million of these chains were shared by at least two donors. Raw reads were error-corrected and collapsed into unique sequences with a nearest-neighbor algorithm that merged closely related sequences to remove PCR and sequencing errors. CDR3 sequences were aligned to IMGT reference sequences to assign V, D and J gene segments. Each retained sequence needed at least a six-nucleotide match to both a V gene segment and a J gene segment. A rearrangement counted as productive if the CDR3 had no stop codons and remained in frame with V and J, and every other rearrangement counted as non-productive. Following IMGT convention, CDR3 was defined as the stretch from the second conserved V-encoded cysteine to the conserved J-encoded phenylalanine. The earlier analysis of some 580 of the donors excluded any sequence lacking an unambiguous match to a single V gene segment. In an earlier analysis of a few hundred of the donors, a V segment was called functional when productive rearrangements were above 56.7%, and segregating when the standard deviation between donors exceeded 5%. A statistical classification framework was developed to diagnose cytomegalovirus status using the catalog of TCR beta chain sequences. A later analysis assigned V and J genes by comparing TCR nucleotide sequences with IMGT/GENE-DB human TR gene sequences. Using the TCRdist pipeline, a later analysis assigned CDR3 sequences along with most-parsimonious VDJ recombination scenarios. A later analysis defined each TCR beta chain by its CDR3 amino acid sequence plus V-gene family, and excluded reads lacking a unique V-gene family. A later analysis removed 450 to 600 highly shared, low-generation-probability nucleotide sequences to deal with suspected cross-contamination and a sequencing artifact. For each public chain, a later analysis derived a clonal expansion index from normalized ranks of inferred template counts within each repertoire. In a later analysis, generation probabilities were computed with a VDJ recombination model fitted to out-of-frame rearrangements, and the resulting probabilities were checked against IGoR. Hypergeometric tests were used in a later analysis to score TCR-TCR, TCR-HLA and TCR-CMV co-occurrence, with a repertoire-size bias correction applied to the TCR pairs. A later analysis estimated false discovery rates by permuting HLA or CMV assignments 20 times. A later analysis grouped co-occurring TCRs with DBSCAN, adding TCRdist sequence similarity when clustering within HLA-allele-positive subsets. For co-occurrence clustering, repertoires with fewer than 30,000 or more than 120,000 public chains were excluded, along with five or six repertoires with anomalous nucleotide sharing. Here the immuneACCESS table is served through TCRdb, limited to in-frame sequences with V and J called. Missing clones are a known gap in these copies; in checked studies unresolved V genes cover under half, and the rest lacks a known reason. That table is the source of V, J and clone size, and D and trimming were worked out from the DNA. The sample table lists about 130,000 clones, approximately 84% of them with a count of one. The ten biggest clones cover roughly 4.1% of the sample.

Worth noting for this clone: Its antigen is still unknown. It has no much larger one-base neighbor in the sample; base qualities were not kept.

The source is a man aged 18 to 30 in good health and CMV-seropositive. In this chain, TRBV7-9 is recombined with TRBJ2-7, with TRBD2 perhaps the D gene, on 5 matching bases. Sequencing used PBMCs. This receptor has the CDR3 CASSPTTYEQYF. The nucleotides read TGTGCCAGCAGCCCGACTACCTACGAGCAGTACTTC.